These 31 T cell receptor beta chains originate from one sample sequenced in a study of shared clonotypes between healthy human individuals. Clones were read by immunoSEQ multiplex PCR, and TCRdb kept only the in-frame ones, dropping some. Altogether a few million clones are present, around 90% being singletons, with the ten largest covering about 0.13%. The sample taken for sequencing was naive CD4+ T cells sorted from blood. Specified subset: CD45RA+ positively selected. These TCRs come from a young man in good health.

V usage is TRBV2 and J usage is TRBJ1-4, with 7 positions matching TRBD1. After removal of 8 bases from V and 0 bases from J, the junction contained 6 bases not matched to a gene. The CDR3 contains 15 residues. Germline V gene lookup returns CDR1 SNHLY and CDR2 FYNNEI. CDR3 DNA sequence: TGTGCCAGCCAACGGGACAGCACAACTAATGAAAAACTGTTTTTT. Its protein is CASQRDSTTNEKLFF.

This chain connects TRBV25-1 to TRBJ2-3; D remains unclear. CDR3 length: 14 amino acids. Trimming stripped 1 base from V and 0 bases from J, with 5 bases between. The germline V gene encodes CDR1 MGHDK and CDR2 SYGVNS. The CDR3 spells CASSESASTDTQYF. CDR3 in DNA: TGTGCCAGCAGTGAATCGGCCAGCACAGATACGCAGTATTTT. Full variable domain (outside the CDR3, taken from reference TRBV25-1 and TRBJ2-3): EADIYQTPRYLVIGTGKKITLECSQTMGHDKMYWYQQDPGMELHLIHYSYGVNSTEKGDLSSESTVSRIRTEHFPLTLESARPSHTSQYLCASSESASTDTQYFGPGTRLTVL.

As regards this clone: The sample has other DNA sequences that encode this CDR3 too. The rearrangement links TRBV27 to TRBJ2-3, with a weak D call TRBD1 (5 bases). CDR1 is MNHEY and CDR2 is SMNVEV in the germline V gene (reference sequence). Trimming removed 6 bases at V and 1 base at J, with 8 bases between. This CDR3 is built from 13 residues. The CDR3 loop is CASRKTGTDTQYF. In DNA form, the CDR3 reads TGTGCCAGCAGGAAGACAGGCACAGATACGCAGTATTTT.

This chain links TRBV4-1 with TRBJ1-5, with a possible D match to TRBD1 (6 bases). Germline CDR1 MGHRA, CDR2 YSYEKL. CDR3 length equals 13 residues. V lost 0 bases to trimming and J lost 7 bases, with 7 bases between them. The CDR3 DNA sequence: TGCGCCAGCAGCCAAGATCAGGGGCAGCCCCAGCATTTT. Translation: CASSQDQGQPQHF.

The chain carries TRBV2 and TRBJ1-2; TRBD1 agrees at 9 bases. The CDR3 has 11 residues. CDR1 and CDR2 (germline): SNHLY, FYNNEI. The chain's CDR3 is CATQGAGGYTF. As DNA, the CDR3 is TGTGCTACACAGGGGGCCGGCGGCTACACCTTC.

The CDR3 protein is CASRPDTFSGNTIYF. Here the CDR3 DNA reads TGTGCCAGCAGGCCAGACACCTTCTCTGGAAACACCATATATTTT. V is TRBV5-5 and J is TRBJ1-3; the D is unclear. The CDR3 runs 15 residues. V dropped 5 bases and J dropped 0 bases, with 12 bases sitting between them. The V gene's germline CDR1 is SGHKS and CDR2 YYEKEE (reference sequence). Supplemented by reference TRBV5-5 and TRBJ1-3, the full variable domain reads DAGVTQSPTHLIKTRGQQVTLRCSPISGHKSVSWYQQVLGQGPQFIFQYYEKEERGRGNFPDRFSARQFPNYSSELNVNALLLGDSALYLCASRPDTFSGNTIYFGEGSWLTVV.

The chain links TRBV6-6 to TRBJ2-3; D might be TRBD2 (7 bases). The ends were cut back, 11 bases at V and 2 bases at J, with 14 bases in the middle. CDR3 length: 13 amino acids. CDR1 is MNHNY and CDR2 is SVGAGI in the germline V gene (reference sequence). The CDR3 bases are TGTGCCCTCGGGGGGCGCGACACAGATACGCAGTATTTT. It is translated as CALGGRDTDTQYF.

The J gene is TRBJ2-5, the V gene TRBV9, with 10 bases matching TRBD2. Germline V CDR1 and CDR2: SGDLS, YYNGEE. The CDR3 runs to 15 residues. Trimming cost V 3 bases and J 5 bases; bases outside gene matches: 7. In DNA, the CDR3 is TGTGCCAGCAGCGCCCCCACTAGCGGGGTCGAGACCCAGTACTTC. This sequence encodes CASSAPTSGVETQYF.

This chain joins TRBV5-8 and TRBJ2-3; 11 nucleotides match TRBD2. Germline CDR1 SGHTS, CDR2 YDEGEE. CDR3 length: 16 amino acids. Unmatched junction bases numbered 5, after V lost 4 bases and J lost 1 base. In DNA form, the CDR3 reads TGTGCCAGCAGCGGCGGGGGACTAGCGGGCACAGATACGCAGTATTTT. Encoded protein: CASSGGGLAGTDTQYF.

The chain joins TRBV18 to TRBJ1-3; maybe TRBD1 (5 bases). CDR1 is KGHSH, CDR2 LQKENI, per germline. V lost 2 bases and J lost 0, with 14 bases in between. The CDR3 extends over 17 amino acids. The CDR3 reads CASSPRQQDSSGNTIYF. CDR3 nucleotide sequence: TGTGCCAGCTCACCAAGGCAACAGGACTCCTCTGGAAACACCATATATTTT.

The rearrangement uses TRBV29-1 and TRBJ2-7; a weak D match, TRBD2 (6 bases). CDR3 length: 13 residues. Germline loops: CDR1 SQVTM, CDR2 ANQGSEA. V was shortened by 4 bases and J by 0 bases, with 10 bases between the two germline ends. The CDR3 nucleotides read TGCAGCGTTGGCGGGGCGAGCTCCTACGAGCAGTACTTC. It is translated as CSVGGASSYEQYF.

This clone was seen only a few times. This rearrangement joins TRBV7-9 to TRBJ1-1, with D unresolved. CDR3 length: 13 amino acids. V shed 1 base and J shed 5 bases, with 8 bases lying between them. Germline CDR1 and CDR2: SEHNR and FQNEAQ (reference sequence). CDR3 in amino acids: CASSLVWGTEAFF. In DNA, the CDR3 is TGTGCCAGCAGCTTAGTTTGGGGAACTGAAGCTTTCTTT.

The chain links TRBV10-2 to TRBJ1-5; 7 bases line up with TRBD1. CDR1 is WSHSY and CDR2 is SAAADI in the germline V gene. The CDR3 is 15 amino acids. The V and J ends lost 4 bases and 0 bases, in that order; junction bases with no gene match: 3. CDR3 protein: CASSGGQDSNQPQHF. CDR3 nucleotides: TGCGCCAGCAGTGGAGGACAGGATAGCAATCAGCCCCAGCATTTT.

This clone was found once. The genes are TRBV5-6 and TRBJ1-1; 8 bases agree with TRBD1. The CDR3 totals 16 residues. CDR1 and CDR2 from the germline V gene are SGHDT and YYEEEE. J was trimmed by 3 bases and V by 2 bases; bases with no gene match: 9. Here the CDR3 reads CASSFYSPGGHTEAFF. DNA of the CDR3: TGTGCCAGCAGCTTTTATAGTCCAGGGGGCCACACTGAAGCTTTCTTT. The variable domain in full, with the rest retrieved from reference TRBV5-6 and TRBJ1-1, is DAGVTQSPTHLIKTRGQQVTLRCSPKSGHDTVSWYQQALGQGPQFIFQYYEEEERQRGNFPDRFSGHQFPNYSSELNVNALLLGDSALYLCASSFYSPGGHTEAFFGQGTRLTVV.

This clone was counted between two and nine times. V usage is TRBV11-2 and J usage is TRBJ2-7; 10 nucleotides line up with TRBD2. J gave up 4 bases and V 1 base, and 1 base lay outside the gene matches. This CDR3 comprises 14 residues. Germline V gene data show CDR1 as SGHAT and CDR2 as FQNNGV. CDR3 region: CASSLASGGYEQYF. In nucleotides, the CDR3 is TGTGCCAGCAGCTTAGCTAGCGGGGGATACGAGCAGTACTTC.

This clone was observed once. J is TRBJ1-2 and V is TRBV6-5, with a possible D match to TRBD1 (5 bases). Germline V gene sequence: CDR1 MNHEY, CDR2 SVGAGI. V lost 1 base to trimming and J lost 7 bases, with 16 bases between them. The length of the CDR3 is 15 residues. CDR3 region: CASSYFPLVGGGYTF. Written as DNA, the CDR3 is TGTGCCAGCAGTTACTTCCCACTGGTCGGGGGTGGCTACACCTTC.

The chain carries TRBV13 and TRBJ2-7; TRBD2 matches at 7 bases. J gave up 6 bases and V 5 bases, and 16 bases lay outside the gene matches. The CDR3 contains 16 residues. Per the germline V gene, CDR1 is PRHDT and CDR2 is FYEKMQ (reference sequence). CDR3 sequence: CASSRDLKRDSSEQYF. The CDR3, as DNA: TGTGCCAGCAGCCGCGACCTTAAGCGGGACTCATCCGAGCAGTACTTC.

The chain combines TRBV4-1 with TRBJ1-1; 8 bases are shared with TRBD1. There are 15 residues in the CDR3. Germline lookup yields CDR1 MGHRA and CDR2 YSYEKL. J lost 4 bases, V lost 2 bases, and 6 bases had no gene match. CDR3 in DNA: TGCGCCAGCAGCCAAAGAACAGGGGGAAGCACTGAAGCTTTCTTT. Its translation is CASSQRTGGSTEAFF.

The rearrangement uses TRBV5-5 and TRBJ1-6, with TRBD1 matching 7 bases. This CDR3 region has 15 residues. CDR1 SGHKS and CDR2 YYEKEE come from the germline V gene (reference sequence). The ends lost 3 bases at V and 10 bases at J; junction bases unmatched: 10. The CDR3 region has the DNA TGTGCCAGCAGCTCGGGGGACAGAAATGGATCACCCCTCCACTTT. Its translation is CASSSGDRNGSPLHF.

The chain employs TRBV12-5 and TRBJ2-7, with TRBD2 matching over 15 bases. The germline gives CDR1 LGHNT, CDR2 FRNRAP. The CDR3 consists of 20 residues. J gave up 0 bases and V 1 base, and 10 bases lay outside the gene matches. The CDR3 region has the DNA TGTGCTAGTGGTTTGGCCTACATCGGGACTAGCGGGGGGAGCTCCTACGAGCAGTACTTC. The encoded protein is CASGLAYIGTSGGSSYEQYF.

This clone has only one observation. The rearrangement joins TRBV28 to TRBJ2-1; 10 bases agree with TRBD1. The length of the CDR3 is 15 residues. Germline V gene lookup returns CDR1 MDHEN and CDR2 SYDVKM. V dropped 6 bases and J dropped 5; count of bases not matched to a gene: 7. For the CDR3, the DNA is TGTGCCAGCAGATATGGGGACAGGGGAAACAATGAGCAGTTCTTC. Translation: CASRYGDRGNNEQFF.

This chain uses TRBV18 with TRBJ1-6; D gene ambiguous. Trimming pared 3 bases from V and 1 base from J, leaving 7 bases between. The CDR3 runs 15 residues. The germline V gene has CDR1 KGHSH and CDR2 LQKENI. The CDR3 bases are TGTGCCAGCTCACCCATCGGTTCCTATAATTCACCCCTCCACTTT. Translated: CASSPIGSYNSPLHF.

This clone occurred a few times. The V and J genes are TRBV10-2 and TRBJ1-6, with 9 nucleotides matching TRBD1. The CDR3 extends over 15 amino acids. The germline V gene encodes CDR1 WSHSY and CDR2 SAAADI. V was clipped by 6 bases and J by 10 bases; unmatched bases: 10. CDR3 coding DNA: TGCGCCAGCAGAGAACAGGGGGCACCAGGGTCACCCCTCCACTTT. Encoded protein: CASREQGAPGSPLHF.

The CDR3 spells CASSLAEGSSYEQYF. CDR3 in DNA: TGTGCCAGCTCACTGGCGGAGGGGTCCTCCTACGAGCAGTACTTC. The chain is built from TRBV18 and TRBJ2-7; TRBD2 might be the D (6 bases). Germline CDR1 and CDR2: KGHSH and LQKENI. This CDR3 spans 15 amino acids. V was shortened by 4 bases and J by 0 bases, with 13 bases between the two germline ends.

The rearrangement joins TRBV19 to TRBJ1-3; possibly TRBD1 for D (6 bases). This CDR3 region has 15 residues. CDR1 and CDR2 from the germline V gene are LNHDA and SQIVND (reference sequence). With 6 bases removed from V and 0 bases from J, the gap between germline ends came to 12 bases. CDR3 bases: TGTGCCAGTAGACCCGACAGGACCTCTGGAAACACCATATATTTT. This translates into CASRPDRTSGNTIYF. Based on the CDR3 plus reference TRBV19 and TRBJ1-3, the full variable domain is DGGITQSPKYLFRKEGQNVTLSCEQNLNHDAMYWYRQDPGQGLRLIYYSQIVNDFQKGDIAEGYSVSREKKESFPLTVTSAQKNPTAFYLCASRPDRTSGNTIYFGEGSWLTVV.

The rearrangement links TRBV11-2 to TRBJ2-5; D gene unclear. The CDR3 has 14 amino acids. V was pared by 4 bases and J by 3 bases, with 12 bases between. Germline V gene lookup returns CDR1 SGHAT and CDR2 FQNNGV. Written as DNA, the CDR3 is TGTGCCAGCAGCTCCTCCGGGTCGAAAGAGACCCAGTACTTC. It codes for CASSSSGSKETQYF.

The genes are TRBV19 and TRBJ2-7; TRBD1 is a possible D gene (6 bases). Germline CDR1 is LNHDA and CDR2 is SQIVND (reference sequence). The CDR3 spans 13 residues. Deletions cut 3 bases from V and 5 bases from J, with 11 bases between. CDR3 bases: TGTGCCAGTAGTATTCCAGGGGACCACGAGCAGTACTTC. Amino acids: CASSIPGDHEQYF.

V usage is TRBV19 and J usage is TRBJ2-3, with D possibly matching TRBD2 (5 bases). CDR1 is LNHDA, CDR2 SQIVND, per germline (reference sequence). Trimming cost V 5 bases and J 2 bases, with 17 bases left between them. The CDR3 is made up of 16 amino acids. The CDR3 DNA reads TGTGCCAGTAGTTTTCGATTGGGAGTTGCCACAGATACGCAGTATTTT. Translating gives CASSFRLGVATDTQYF.

The gene calls are TRBV19 and TRBJ1-5, with D perhaps TRBD1 (6 bases). Deletions cut 3 bases from V and 7 bases from J, with 19 bases between. The CDR3 is 16 amino acids. Germline V gene data show CDR1 as LNHDA and CDR2 as SQIVND (reference sequence). The CDR3 nucleotides read TGTGCCAGTAGTATTTGTTCGGGGCAGGGGTGCCAGCCCCAGCATTTT. As protein: CASSICSGQGCQPQHF.

J is TRBJ2-7 and V is TRBV29-1; D gene ambiguous. The germline V gene encodes CDR1 SQVTM and CDR2 ANQGSEA. The CDR3 extends over 11 amino acids. The V end was cut by 2 bases, the J end by 9 bases, with 11 bases between. CDR3 bases: TGCAGCGTTGAAAACGGTTGGGGGCAGTACTTC. This codes for CSVENGWGQYF.

This chain links TRBV7-3 with TRBJ2-1; possibly TRBD1 or TRBD2 for D (5 bases each). The CDR3 is 14 amino acids. Trimming took 5 bases from V and 4 from J, leaving 12 bases between them. The V gene's germline CDR1 is SGHTA and CDR2 FQGTGA. The DNA of the CDR3 is TGTGCCAGCAGCCCGATGGGACCTTACAATGAGCAGTTCTTC. Its protein is CASSPMGPYNEQFF.